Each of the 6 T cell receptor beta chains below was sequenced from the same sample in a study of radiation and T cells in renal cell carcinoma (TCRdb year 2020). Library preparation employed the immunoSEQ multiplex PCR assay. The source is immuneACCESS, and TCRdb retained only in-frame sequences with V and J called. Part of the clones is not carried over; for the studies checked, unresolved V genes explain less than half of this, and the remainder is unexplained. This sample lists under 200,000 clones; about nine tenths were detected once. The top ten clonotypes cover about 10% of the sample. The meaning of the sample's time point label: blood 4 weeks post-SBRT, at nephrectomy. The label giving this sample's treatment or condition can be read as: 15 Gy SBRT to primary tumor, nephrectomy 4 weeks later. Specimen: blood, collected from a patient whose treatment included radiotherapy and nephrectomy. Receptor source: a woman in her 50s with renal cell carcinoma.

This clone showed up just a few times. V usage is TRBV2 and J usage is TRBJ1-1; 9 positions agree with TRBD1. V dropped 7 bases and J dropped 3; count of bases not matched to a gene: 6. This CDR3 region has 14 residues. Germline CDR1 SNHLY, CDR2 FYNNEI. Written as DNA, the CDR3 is TGTGCCAGCAATTTTGACAGGGGGTACACTGAAGCTTTCTTT. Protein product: CASNFDRGYTEAFF.

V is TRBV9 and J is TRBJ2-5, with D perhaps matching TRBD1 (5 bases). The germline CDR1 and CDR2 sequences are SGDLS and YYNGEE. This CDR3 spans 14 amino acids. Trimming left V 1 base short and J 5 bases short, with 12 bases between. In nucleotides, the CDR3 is TGTGCCAGCAGCGTACAGGGCTTCAAGGAGACCCAGTACTTC. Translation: CASSVQGFKETQYF.

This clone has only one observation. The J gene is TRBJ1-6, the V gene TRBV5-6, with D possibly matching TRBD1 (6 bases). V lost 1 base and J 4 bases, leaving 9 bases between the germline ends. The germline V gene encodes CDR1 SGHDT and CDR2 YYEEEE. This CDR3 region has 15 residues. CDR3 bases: TGTGCCAGCAGCTTGTCACAGGGATATAATTCACCCCTCCACTTT. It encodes CASSLSQGYNSPLHF.

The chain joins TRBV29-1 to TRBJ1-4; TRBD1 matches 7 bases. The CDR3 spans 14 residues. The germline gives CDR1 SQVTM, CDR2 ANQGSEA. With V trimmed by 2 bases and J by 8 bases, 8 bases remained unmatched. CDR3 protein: CSVESRDSREKLFF. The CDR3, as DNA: TGCAGCGTTGAATCCCGGGACAGCCGAGAAAAACTGTTTTTT. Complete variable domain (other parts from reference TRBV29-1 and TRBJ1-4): SAVISQKPSRDICQRGTSLTIQCQVDSQVTMMFWYRQQPGQSLTLIATANQGSEATYESGFVIDKFPISRPNLTFSTLTVSNMSPEDSSIYLCSVESRDSREKLFFGSGTQLSVL.

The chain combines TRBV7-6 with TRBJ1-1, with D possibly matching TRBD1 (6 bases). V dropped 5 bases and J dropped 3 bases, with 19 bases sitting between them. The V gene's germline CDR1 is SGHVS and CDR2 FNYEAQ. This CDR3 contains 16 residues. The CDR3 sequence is CASSKGQGRVDTEAFF. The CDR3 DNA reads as TGTGCCAGCAGCAAAGGGCAGGGGAGGGTAGACACTGAAGCTTTCTTT.

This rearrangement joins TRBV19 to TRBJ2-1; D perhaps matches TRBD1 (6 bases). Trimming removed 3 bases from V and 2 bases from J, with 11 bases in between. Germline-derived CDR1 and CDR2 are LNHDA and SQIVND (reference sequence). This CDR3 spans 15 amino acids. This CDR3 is CASSIEGGPYNEQFF. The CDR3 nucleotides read TGTGCCAGTAGTATCGAAGGGGGTCCCTACAATGAGCAGTTCTTC.